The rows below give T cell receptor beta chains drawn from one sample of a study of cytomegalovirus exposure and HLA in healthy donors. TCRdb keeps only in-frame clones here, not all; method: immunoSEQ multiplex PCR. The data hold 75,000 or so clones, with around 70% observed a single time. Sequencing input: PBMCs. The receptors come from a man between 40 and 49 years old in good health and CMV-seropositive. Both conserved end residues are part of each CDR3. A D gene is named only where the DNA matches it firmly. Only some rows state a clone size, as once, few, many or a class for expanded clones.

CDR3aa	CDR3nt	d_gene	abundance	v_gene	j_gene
CASSPGLAETQYF	TGTGCCAGTAGTCCCGGACTAGCAGAGACCCAGTACTTC	TRBD2	NA	TRBV19	TRBJ2-5
CASRDSQGREQYF	TGTGCCAGCAGGGACTCACAGGGACGCGAGCAGTACTTC	NA	NA	TRBV6-1	TRBJ2-7
CASSPSTDTQYF	TGTGCCAGCAGCCCGTCCACAGATACGCAGTATTTT	NA	NA	TRBV2	TRBJ2-3
CASSYSTGGTEAFF	TGTGCCAGCAGTTACTCAACAGGGGGCACTGAAGCTTTCTTT	TRBD1	NA	TRBV6-5	TRBJ1-1
CASTTGLTLNTEAFF	TGTGCCAGCACCACGGGGTTGACTTTGAACACTGAAGCTTTCTTT	NA	NA	TRBV5-4	TRBJ1-1
CASSFGTGLAYEQYF	TGCGCCAGCAGCTTCGGGACAGGCCTAGCCTACGAGCAGTACTTC	TRBD1	NA	TRBV5-1	TRBJ2-7
CASSLTKDEQFF	TGTGCCAGCAGCCTTACTAAGGATGAGCAGTTCTTC	NA	NA	TRBV5-4	TRBJ2-1
CASSEGTWSDTEAFF	TGTGCCAGCAGTGAAGGGACTTGGTCGGACACTGAAGCTTTCTTT	NA	NA	TRBV6-1	TRBJ1-1
CASSQDTNYGYTF	TGCGCCAGCAGCCAAGATACTAACTATGGCTACACCTTC	NA	NA	TRBV4-3	TRBJ1-2
CASSLGRGANYGYTF	TGTGCCAGCAGCTTAGGAAGGGGCGCAAACTATGGCTACACCTTC	NA	NA	TRBV7-9	TRBJ1-2
CAFGGGDPNEKLFF	TGTGCCTTTGGAGGGGGCGATCCAAATGAAAAACTGTTTTTT	TRBD1	NA	TRBV30	TRBJ1-4
CAWSVGLGGQSRF	TGTGCCTGGAGTGTAGGTCTGGGGGGGCAAAGCCGATTT	NA	NA	TRBV30	TRBJ1-1
CASSPGGVADSYEQYF	TGCGCCAGCAGCCCAGGGGGCGTAGCGGACTCCTACGAGCAGTACTTC	TRBD1	NA	TRBV5-1	TRBJ2-7
CASLSRLQNNNSPLHF	TGTGCCAGCCTATCTCGATTACAGAATAATAATTCACCCCTCCACTTT	NA	NA	TRBV2	TRBJ1-6
CASSLDYSYEQYF	TGTGCCAGTAGTCTGGACTATTCCTACGAGCAGTACTTC	NA	NA	TRBV19	TRBJ2-7
CASRRDRGDGGELFF	TGCGCCAGCAGACGGGACAGGGGAGACGGCGGGGAGCTGTTTTTT	TRBD1	few	TRBV4-1	TRBJ2-2
CASSSQGQENTGELFF	TGTGCCAGCAGCTCCCAAGGACAGGAAAACACCGGGGAGCTGTTTTTT	TRBD1	NA	TRBV7-2	TRBJ2-2
CASSGRQALEDEQYF	TGTGCCAGCAGCGGACGACAGGCCCTAGAGGACGAGCAGTACTTC	NA	NA	TRBV6-6	TRBJ2-7
CASGDKDTDTQYF	TGTGCCAGCGGGGACAAAGACACAGATACGCAGTATTTT	NA	few	TRBV6-4	TRBJ2-3
CASSLRVISGGHNEQFF	TGTGCCAGCAGCTTACGGGTGATTAGCGGGGGACACAATGAGCAGTTCTTC	TRBD2	NA	TRBV11-1	TRBJ2-1
CASSTPERGAPFF	TGTGCCAGTAGTACCCCTGAGCGGGGGGCCCCGTTCTTC	TRBD2	NA	TRBV19	TRBJ2-1
CASSLEASYGYTF	TGCGCCAGCAGCTTGGAAGCATCTTATGGCTACACCTTC	NA	NA	TRBV5-1	TRBJ1-2
CASSLVRDTEAFF	TGTGCCAGCAGCTTAGTCCGGGACACTGAAGCTTTCTTT	NA	NA	TRBV7-2	TRBJ1-1
CASSSTERYGYTF	TGTGCCAGCAGCTCGACAGAGCGCTATGGCTACACCTTC	NA	NA	TRBV11-3	TRBJ1-2
CASSLRDREVDEQFF	TGTGCCAGCAGCCTCCGGGACAGGGAAGTCGATGAGCAGTTCTTC	TRBD1	NA	TRBV11-3	TRBJ2-1
CASSQGGQGTTGELFF	TGTGCCAGCAGCCAGGGGGGACAGGGGACCACCGGGGAGCTGTTTTTT	TRBD1	NA	TRBV7-3	TRBJ2-2
CASSSTGTDTQYF	TGTGCCAGCAGCTCGACAGGGACAGATACGCAGTATTTT	TRBD1	NA	TRBV7-2	TRBJ2-3
CASSKQGGPYEQYF	TGTGCCAGCAGTAAGCAGGGGGGTCCATACGAGCAGTACTTC	NA	NA	TRBV6-1	TRBJ2-7
CASSQDPVAGNTIYF	TGCGCCAGCAGCCAAGATCCAGTGGCTGGAAACACCATATATTTT	NA	NA	TRBV4-3	TRBJ1-3
CASSLLSGNQPQHF	TGTGCCAGCAGCCTTTTGTCTGGCAATCAGCCCCAGCATTTT	NA	NA	TRBV7-6	TRBJ1-5
CASSPTPQGAIDEAFF	TGCGCCAGCAGCCCGACTCCGCAGGGGGCTATCGATGAAGCTTTCTTT	TRBD1	NA	TRBV4-3	TRBJ1-1
CASSLGAGGASEQYF	TGCGCCAGCAGCTTGGGGGCAGGGGGCGCGTCCGAGCAGTACTTC	TRBD1	NA	TRBV5-1	TRBJ2-7
CASSQEMNTEAFF	TGTGCCAGCTCACAGGAGATGAACACTGAAGCTTTCTTT	NA	NA	TRBV6-4	TRBJ1-1
CASSLGGGWEWETQYF	TGTGCCAGCAGCTTGGGAGGCGGATGGGAATGGGAGACCCAGTACTTC	NA	few	TRBV11-3	TRBJ2-5
CASSEEQGFNQPQHF	TGTGCCAGCAGTGAAGAACAGGGATTCAATCAGCCCCAGCATTTT	NA	NA	TRBV2	TRBJ1-5
CASIGTELYGYTF	TGTGCCAGCATTGGGACAGAGCTCTATGGCTACACCTTC	TRBD1	NA	TRBV28	TRBJ1-2
CASSDSMNTEAFF	TGTGCCAGCAGTGACAGTATGAACACTGAAGCTTTCTTT	NA	NA	TRBV2	TRBJ1-1
CASSLAGQGGRSPLHF	TGTGCCAGCAGCTTAGCGGGGCAGGGAGGACGATCACCCCTCCACTTT	NA	NA	TRBV11-3	TRBJ1-6
CASSLSGAPSFEAFF	TGTGCCAGCAGCTTGTCAGGGGCACCCTCCTTTGAAGCTTTCTTT	NA	NA	TRBV7-2	TRBJ1-1
CASSFGNSPLHF	TGTGCCAGCTCTTTCGGTAATTCACCCCTCCACTTT	NA	NA	TRBV7-2	TRBJ1-6
CASSEGDTLGEQFF	TGTGCCAGCAGCGAAGGGGACACATTGGGTGAGCAGTTCTTC	NA	NA	TRBV27	TRBJ2-1
CASSLIGTANTEAFF	TGTGCCAGCAGTCTCATCGGGACAGCTAACACTGAAGCTTTCTTT	TRBD1	NA	TRBV2	TRBJ1-1